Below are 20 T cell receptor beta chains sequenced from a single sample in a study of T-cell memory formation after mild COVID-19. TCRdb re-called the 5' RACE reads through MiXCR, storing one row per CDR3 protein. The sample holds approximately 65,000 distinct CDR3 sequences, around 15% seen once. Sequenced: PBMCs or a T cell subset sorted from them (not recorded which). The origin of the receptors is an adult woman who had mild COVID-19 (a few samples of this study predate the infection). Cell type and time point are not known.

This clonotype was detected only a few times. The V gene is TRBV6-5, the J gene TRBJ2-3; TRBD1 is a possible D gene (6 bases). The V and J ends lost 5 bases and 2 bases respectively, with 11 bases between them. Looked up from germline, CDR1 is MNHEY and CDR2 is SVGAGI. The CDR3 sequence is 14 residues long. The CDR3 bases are TGTGCCAGCAGTCCCGGACAGTTCACAGATACGCAGTATTTT. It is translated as CASSPGQFTDTQYF.

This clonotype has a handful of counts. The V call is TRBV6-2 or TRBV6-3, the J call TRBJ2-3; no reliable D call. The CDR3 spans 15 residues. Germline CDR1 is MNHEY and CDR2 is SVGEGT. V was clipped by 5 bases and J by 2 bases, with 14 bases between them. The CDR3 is CASSPQAELTDTQYF. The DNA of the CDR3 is TGTGCCAGCAGTCCTCAGGCGGAACTCACAGATACGCAGTATTTT.

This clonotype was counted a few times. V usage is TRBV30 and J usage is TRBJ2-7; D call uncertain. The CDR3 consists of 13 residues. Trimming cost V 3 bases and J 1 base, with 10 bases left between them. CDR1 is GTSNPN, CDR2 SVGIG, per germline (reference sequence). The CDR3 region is CAWSLDLSYEQYF. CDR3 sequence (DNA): TGTGCCTGGAGCCTCGATCTTTCCTACGAGCAGTACTTC.

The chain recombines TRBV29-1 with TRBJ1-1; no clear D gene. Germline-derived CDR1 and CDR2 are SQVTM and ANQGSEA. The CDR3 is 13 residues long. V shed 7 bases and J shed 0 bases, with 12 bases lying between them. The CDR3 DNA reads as TGCAGCGCCGCGGAGGGAATGAACACTGAAGCTTTCTTT. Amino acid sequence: CSAAEGMNTEAFF.

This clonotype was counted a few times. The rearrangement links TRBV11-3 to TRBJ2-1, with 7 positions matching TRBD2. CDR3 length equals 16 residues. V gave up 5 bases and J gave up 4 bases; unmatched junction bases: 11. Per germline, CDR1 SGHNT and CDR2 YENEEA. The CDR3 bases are TGTGCCAGCAGCCCACGGGGAGCGGGGATATACAATGAGCAGTTCTTC. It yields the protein CASSPRGAGIYNEQFF.

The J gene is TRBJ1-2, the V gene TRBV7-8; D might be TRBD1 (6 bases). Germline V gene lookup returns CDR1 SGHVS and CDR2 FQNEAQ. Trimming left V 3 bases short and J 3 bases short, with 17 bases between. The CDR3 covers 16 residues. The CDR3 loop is CASSFLGQSFDYGYTF. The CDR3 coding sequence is TGTGCCAGCAGCTTCCTCGGACAGTCCTTCGACTATGGCTACACCTTC.

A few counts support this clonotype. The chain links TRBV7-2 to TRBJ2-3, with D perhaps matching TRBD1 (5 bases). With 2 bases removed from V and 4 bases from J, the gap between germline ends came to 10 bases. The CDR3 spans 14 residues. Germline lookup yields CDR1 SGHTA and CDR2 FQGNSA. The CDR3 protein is CASSLTGSADTQYF. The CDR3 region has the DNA TGTGCCAGCAGCTTAACAGGTTCAGCAGATACGCAGTATTTT.

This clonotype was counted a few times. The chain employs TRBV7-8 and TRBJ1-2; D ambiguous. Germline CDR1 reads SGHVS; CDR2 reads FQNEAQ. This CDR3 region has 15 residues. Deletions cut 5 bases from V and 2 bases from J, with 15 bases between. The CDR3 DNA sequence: TGTGCCAGCAGCAAACCCCCGACGGACAACTATGGCTACACCTTC. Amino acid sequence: CASSKPPTDNYGYTF.

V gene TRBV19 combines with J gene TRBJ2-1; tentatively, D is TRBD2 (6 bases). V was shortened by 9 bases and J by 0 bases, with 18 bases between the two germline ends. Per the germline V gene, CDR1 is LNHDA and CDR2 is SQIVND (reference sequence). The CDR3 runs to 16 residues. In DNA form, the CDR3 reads TGTGCCAGCTCAGTACTCGGAGGGAGCTCCTACAATGAGCAGTTCTTC. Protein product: CASSVLGGSSYNEQFF. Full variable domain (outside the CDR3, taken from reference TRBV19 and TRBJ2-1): DGGITQSPKYLFRKEGQNVTLSCEQNLNHDAMYWYRQDPGQGLRLIYYSQIVNDFQKGDIAEGYSVSREKKESFPLTVTSAQKNPTAFYLCASSVLGGSSYNEQFFGPGTRLTVL.

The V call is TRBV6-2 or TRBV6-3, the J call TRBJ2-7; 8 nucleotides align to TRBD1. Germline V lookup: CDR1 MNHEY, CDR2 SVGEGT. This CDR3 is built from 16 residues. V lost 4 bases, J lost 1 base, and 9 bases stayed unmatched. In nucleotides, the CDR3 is TGTGCCAGCAGTTCCCCCCCCGGGACAGGTTCCTACGAGCAGTACTTC. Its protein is CASSSPPGTGSYEQYF.

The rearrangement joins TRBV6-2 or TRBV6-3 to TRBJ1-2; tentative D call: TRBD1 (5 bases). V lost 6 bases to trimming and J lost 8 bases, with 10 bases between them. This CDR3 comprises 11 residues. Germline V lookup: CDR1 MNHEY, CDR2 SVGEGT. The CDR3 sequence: CASSHGDGYTF. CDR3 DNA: TGTGCCAGCAGCCACGGGGACGGCTACACCTTC.

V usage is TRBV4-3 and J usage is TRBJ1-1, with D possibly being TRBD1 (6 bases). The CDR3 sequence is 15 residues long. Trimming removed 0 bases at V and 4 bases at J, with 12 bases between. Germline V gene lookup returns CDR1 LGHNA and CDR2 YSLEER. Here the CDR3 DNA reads TGCGCCAGCAGCCAAGATCTAGGGGGGGGCACTGAAGCTTTCTTT. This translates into CASSQDLGGGTEAFF.

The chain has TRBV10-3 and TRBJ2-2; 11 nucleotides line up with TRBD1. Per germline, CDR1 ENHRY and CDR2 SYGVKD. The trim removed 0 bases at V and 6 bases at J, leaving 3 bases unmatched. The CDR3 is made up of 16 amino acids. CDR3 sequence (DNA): TGTGCCATCAGTGAGTCCGGACAGGGGGCCTCCGGGGAGCTGTTTTTT. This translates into CAISESGQGASGELFF.

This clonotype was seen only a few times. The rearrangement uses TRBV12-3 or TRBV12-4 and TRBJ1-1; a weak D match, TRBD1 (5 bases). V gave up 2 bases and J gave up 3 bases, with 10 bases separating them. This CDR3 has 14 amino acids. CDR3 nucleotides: TGTGCCAGCAGTTTACAGGGAGGGTACACTGAAGCTTTCTTT. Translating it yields CASSLQGGYTEAFF.

The CDR3 is CASSLPGALGNTIYF. In DNA form, the CDR3 reads TGTGCCAGCAGCCTCCCTGGGGCGCTGGGAAACACCATATATTTT. The rearrangement joins TRBV12-3 or TRBV12-4 to TRBJ1-3; perhaps TRBD1 as D (5 bases). The V end lost 6 bases, the J end lost 4 bases, and 16 bases lay between the germline ends. The CDR3 loop spans 15 amino acids.

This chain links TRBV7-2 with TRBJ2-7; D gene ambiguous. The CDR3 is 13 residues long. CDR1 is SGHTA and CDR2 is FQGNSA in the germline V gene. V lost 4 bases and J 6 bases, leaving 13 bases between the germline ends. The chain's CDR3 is CASSSSLSGEQYF. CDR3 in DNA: TGTGCCAGCAGCTCCTCCCTTTCCGGCGAGCAGTACTTC.

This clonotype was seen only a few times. The CDR3 region has the DNA TGTGCCACCAGCAGGGGAGGTTCTAGCTCCTACGAGCAGTACTTC. It translates to CATSRGGSSSYEQYF. The chain links TRBV15 to TRBJ2-7; D might be TRBD2 (6 bases). CDR1 is LNHNV, CDR2 YYDKDF, per germline (reference sequence). The CDR3 has 15 amino acids. Trimming took off 3 bases at V and 0 bases at J, with 12 bases between the two ends.

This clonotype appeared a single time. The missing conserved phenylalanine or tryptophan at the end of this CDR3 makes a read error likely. The CDR3 nucleotides are TGTGCCAGCAGCGTAGAGGGGGACACTGAATACGAGCAGTACTTA. This sequence encodes CASSVEGDTEYEQYL. The V call is TRBV9, the J call TRBJ2-7, with a tentative D call TRBD1 (6 bases). CDR3 length equals 15 residues. V was cut by 0 bases and J by 4 bases, with 14 bases left in between. Germline loops: CDR1 SGDLS, CDR2 YYNGEE.

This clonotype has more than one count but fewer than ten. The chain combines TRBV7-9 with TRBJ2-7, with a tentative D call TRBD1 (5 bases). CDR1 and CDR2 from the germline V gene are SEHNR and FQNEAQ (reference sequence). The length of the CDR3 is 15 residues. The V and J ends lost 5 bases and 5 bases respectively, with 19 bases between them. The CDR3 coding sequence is TGTGCCAGCAGCCCGAGAGACAGAGCCCGTGACGAGCAGTACTTC. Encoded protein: CASSPRDRARDEQYF.

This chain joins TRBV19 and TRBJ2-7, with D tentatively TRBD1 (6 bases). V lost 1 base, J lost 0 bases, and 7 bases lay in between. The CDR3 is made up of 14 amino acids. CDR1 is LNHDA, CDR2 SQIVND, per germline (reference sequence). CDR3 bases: TGTGCCAGTAGTATAGTGGACAGCTCCTACGAGCAGTACTTC. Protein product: CASSIVDSSYEQYF. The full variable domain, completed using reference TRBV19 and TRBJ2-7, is DGGITQSPKYLFRKEGQNVTLSCEQNLNHDAMYWYRQDPGQGLRLIYYSQIVNDFQKGDIAEGYSVSREKKESFPLTVTSAQKNPTAFYLCASSIVDSSYEQYFGPGTRLTVT.